The clone carrying this T cell receptor beta chain occurred once. V lost 1 base and J 3 bases, leaving 20 bases between the germline ends. Germline loops: CDR1 SGHTS, CDR2 YDEGEE. The CDR3 contains 17 residues. This entry belongs to a study of blood T cell repertoires in COVID-19. Study information: PBMCs, B-cell-depleted T cells, or T cells were the source of the cDNA or gDNA that made up the material.

The assay was immunoSEQ multiplex PCR, and TCRdb's table has in-frame clones only and misses some. The repertoire consists of about 370,000 clones, with roughly 89% occurring once and the leading ten covering around 6.3%. Sequenced material: peripheral blood. The TCR was taken from a young man with active or convalescent COVID-19. The V gene is TRBV5-8, the J gene TRBJ2-7, with D perhaps matching TRBD2 (6 bases). The DNA for the CDR3 is TGTGCCAGCAGCTTGCGGGGCCGCGGGACCCGGGGCTACGAGCAGTACTTC. Protein sequence: CASSLRGRGTRGYEQYF.